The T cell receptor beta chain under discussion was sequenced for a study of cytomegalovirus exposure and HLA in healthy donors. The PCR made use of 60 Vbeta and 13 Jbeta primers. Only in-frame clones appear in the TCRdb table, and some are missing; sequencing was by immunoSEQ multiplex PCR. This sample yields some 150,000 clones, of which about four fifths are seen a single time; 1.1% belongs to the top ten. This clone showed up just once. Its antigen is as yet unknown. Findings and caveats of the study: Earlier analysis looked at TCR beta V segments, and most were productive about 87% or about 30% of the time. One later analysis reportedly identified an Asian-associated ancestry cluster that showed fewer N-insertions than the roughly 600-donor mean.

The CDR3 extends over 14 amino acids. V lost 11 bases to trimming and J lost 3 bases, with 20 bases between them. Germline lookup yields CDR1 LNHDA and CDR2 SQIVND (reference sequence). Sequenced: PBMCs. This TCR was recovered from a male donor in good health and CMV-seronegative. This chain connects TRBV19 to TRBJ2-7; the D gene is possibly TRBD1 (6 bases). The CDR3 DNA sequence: TGTGCCGACGATAAATTGACAGGAGACTACGAGCAGTACTTC. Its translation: CADDKLTGDYEQYF.